This TCR beta chain was sequenced during a study of T cell clusters in autoimmune cytopenias. TRB was amplified by touch-down multiplex PCR, primer pools A and B combined. One entry per CDR3 protein, without DNA, is what TCRdb gives after re-calling the multiplex PCR reads. This sample's table reports 6,500 to 8,500 distinct CDR3 sequences. This CDR3 is built from 14 residues. Germline assignment: CDR1 MNHEY and CDR2 SVGEGT. TRB was amplified from 250 ng of peripheral blood genomic DNA per sample. The chain couples TRBV6-2 or TRBV6-3 to TRBJ2-6. Sequenced: peripheral blood. The receptor comes from a human donor with an autoimmune cytopenia or autoimmune hepatitis (not recorded which). The CDR3 sequence is CASSLLRGANVLTF.